The T cell receptor (beta chain) described here comes from a study of T cell changes during pregnancy in multiple sclerosis. This CDR3 region has 13 residues. Looked up from germline, CDR1 is SGHTA and CDR2 is FQGTGA. V gave up 4 bases and J gave up 5 bases; unmatched junction bases: 1. The repertoire was sequenced with immunoSEQ multiplex PCR; TCRdb's copy has only in-frame clones and lacks some. The table includes about 50,000 clones, around 94% detected once. This clone appeared once. Specimen: CD8+ T cells from peripheral blood mononuclear cells, collected before pregnancy. This sequence joins TRBV7-3 and TRBJ2-2, with 7 positions matching TRBD1. The receptor was derived from a female donor with multiple sclerosis, enrolled in a pregnancy study. CDR3 sequence: CASSSTGTGELFF. CDR3 sequence (DNA): TGTGCCAGCAGCTCGACAGGGACCGGGGAGCTGTTTTTT.